Presented here are 16 T cell receptor beta chains from one specimen sequenced in a study of blood T cells in healthy people across ages. Primers used in a second PCR of roughly 7 to 12 cycles were a sample-barcoded 5' primer and a J-beta primer mix. From the 5' RACE reads, TCRdb called clonotypes with MiXCR, one entry per CDR3 protein. The top ten hold about 20% of the sample, which has about 800,000 distinct CDR3 sequences, roughly 50% seen once. Sequences were obtained from blood. The source of these receptors is a man aged 30 to 39 in good health.

This clonotype was seen a few times. The CDR3 DNA is TGTGCCAGCAGCTTAGATCCTAGCGGGGGAAACATTCAGTACTTC. This sequence encodes CASSLDPSGGNIQYF. The gene calls are TRBV7-6 and TRBJ2-4, with TRBD2 identical over 10 bases. The CDR3 has 15 amino acids. The germline V gene has CDR1 SGHVS and CDR2 FNYEAQ. J gave up 6 bases and V 1 base, and 3 bases lay outside the gene matches.

As DNA, the CDR3 is TGTGCCAGCAGAGTGGTTAGTGGCCGGGGAACTGAAGCTTTCTTT. It yields the protein CASRVVSGRGTEAFF. V usage is TRBV6-5 and J usage is TRBJ1-1; D uncertain. CDR1 is MNHEY, CDR2 SVGAGI, per germline. This CDR3 spans 15 amino acids. The V end was cut by 6 bases, the J end by 5 bases, with 19 bases between.

The CDR3 protein is CSVESRRSGDYEQYF. CDR3 nucleotide sequence: TGCAGCGTTGAATCACGGAGGTCGGGTGACTACGAGCAGTACTTC. The chain has TRBV29-1 and TRBJ2-7; D may be TRBD2 (5 bases). This CDR3 has 15 amino acids. The germline V gene encodes CDR1 SQVTM and CDR2 ANQGSEA. Between the trimmed V and J ends, which lost 2 bases and 3 bases, there was a span of 17 bases.

V gene TRBV7-2 combines with J gene TRBJ1-5; TRBD1 agrees at 7 bases. The germline V gene has CDR1 SGHTA and CDR2 FQGNSA. Germline trimming cut 4 bases from V and 6 bases from J; bases unmatched to any gene: 6. CDR3 length: 14 amino acids. As DNA, the CDR3 is TGTGCCAGCAGCTCACAGGGGTTGGGTCAGCCCCAGCATTTT. This encodes CASSSQGLGQPQHF.

This clonotype came up a few times. V is TRBV7-9 and J is TRBJ1-5, with D hard to call. V lost 5 bases, J lost 7 bases, and 9 bases lay in between. Germline V CDR1 and CDR2: SEHNR, FQNEAQ (reference sequence). The CDR3 loop spans 12 amino acids. The CDR3 region is CASSLLSQPQHF. CDR3 in DNA: TGTGCCAGCAGCCTCTTGAGCCAGCCCCAGCATTTT.

This clonotype was recorded a few times. This chain links TRBV20-1 with TRBJ2-7; D is uncertain. The CDR3 extends over 12 amino acids. Germline assignment: CDR1 DFQATT and CDR2 SNEGSKA (reference sequence). V lost 3 bases, J lost 0 bases, and 6 bases lay in between. CDR3 coding DNA: TGCAGTGCTAGTTACAGCTCCTACGAGCAGTACTTC. Translation: CSASYSSYEQYF.

This clonotype was counted ten times or more. The rearrangement links TRBV7-2 to TRBJ2-1; 8 bases match TRBD2. V lost 0 bases, J lost 8 bases, and 3 bases stayed unmatched. This CDR3 has 14 amino acids. From germline, CDR1 is SGHTA and CDR2 FQGNSA. The CDR3, as DNA: TGTGCCAGCAGCTTAGCCGCGGGAGGATATGAGCAGTTCTTC. Protein: CASSLAAGGYEQFF.

The chain recombines TRBV6-2 or TRBV6-3 with TRBJ1-2; possibly TRBD1 for D (5 bases). The germline V gene has CDR1 MNHEY and CDR2 SVGEGT. Trimming took off 7 bases at V and 9 bases at J, with 24 bases between the two ends. This CDR3 comprises 15 residues. CDR3 in DNA: TGTGCCAGCATTTGGTCGGCGGGGCCAAGAGGTCGCTACACCTTC. Amino acids: CASIWSAGPRGRYTF.

This clonotype turned up a few times. The chain has TRBV9 and TRBJ2-5; D is possibly TRBD1 (5 bases). CDR1 and CDR2 from the germline V gene are SGDLS and YYNGEE. This CDR3 has 14 amino acids. Trimming removed 0 bases from V and 5 bases from J, with 11 bases in between. CDR3 in amino acids: CASSVGTSPETQYF. The CDR3 nucleotides read TGTGCCAGCAGCGTAGGGACATCCCCGGAGACCCAGTACTTC.

This clonotype was counted a single time. V is TRBV5-1 and J is TRBJ2-5; the D gene is possibly TRBD2 (5 bases). The CDR3 sequence is 14 residues long. With 0 bases removed from V and 5 bases from J, the gap between germline ends came to 11 bases. Germline loops: CDR1 SGHRS, CDR2 YFSETQ. CDR3 protein: CASSLGRARETQYF. The CDR3 DNA is TGCGCCAGCAGCTTGGGGCGGGCTCGGGAGACCCAGTACTTC. The variable domain in full, completed from reference TRBV5-1 and TRBJ2-5, reads KAGVTQTPRYLIKTRGQQVTLSCSPISGHRSVSWYQQTPGQGLQFLFEYFSETQRNKGNFPGRFSGRQFSNSRSEMNVSTLELGDSALYLCASSLGRARETQYFGPGTRLLVL.

The chain carries TRBV15 and TRBJ2-7, with 9 nucleotides matching TRBD1. The ends lost 1 base at V and 2 bases at J; junction bases unmatched: 6. Germline V CDR1 and CDR2: LNHNV, YYDKDF (reference sequence). This CDR3 spans 16 amino acids. Written as DNA, the CDR3 is TGTGCCACCAGCAGAGGGACAGGGGTTCCGGCCTACGAGCAGTACTTC. Amino acids: CATSRGTGVPAYEQYF.

V usage is TRBV20-1 and J usage is TRBJ2-7; D unclear. Germline lookup yields CDR1 DFQATT and CDR2 SNEGSKA (reference sequence). The CDR3 runs to 13 residues. V dropped 0 bases and J dropped 3 bases, with 9 bases sitting between them. Written as DNA, the CDR3 is TGCAGTGCTAGAGATATTTGGATCTACGAGCAGTACTTC. It is translated as CSARDIWIYEQYF.

The J gene is TRBJ2-7, the V gene TRBV4-3, with D perhaps matching TRBD1 (6 bases). From germline, CDR1 is LGHNA and CDR2 YSLEER. This CDR3 is built from 15 residues. The V end was cut by 1 base, the J end by 3 bases, with 13 bases between. The CDR3, as DNA: TGCGCCAGCAGCCAAGCGATGGACAGCCGCTACGAGCAGTACTTC. Protein sequence: CASSQAMDSRYEQYF.

The chain carries TRBV5-1 and TRBJ1-1; D might be TRBD1 (6 bases). The germline V gene encodes CDR1 SGHRS and CDR2 YFSETQ. V was cut by 4 bases and J by 4 bases, with 14 bases left in between. The length of the CDR3 is 14 residues. CDR3 DNA sequence: TGCGCCAGCAGCACAAAACAGGGTGTCACTGAAGCTTTCTTT. This encodes CASSTKQGVTEAFF.

J is TRBJ2-5 and V is TRBV20-1; 14 nucleotides line up with TRBD2. Trimming at V came to 3 bases and at J to 11 bases, leaving 5 bases not matched to a gene. This CDR3 comprises 13 residues. Germline CDR1 and CDR2: DFQATT and SNEGSKA (reference sequence). The CDR3, as DNA: TGCAGTGCTAGGACTAGCGGGAGGGAGGTGCAGTACTTC. Translation: CSARTSGREVQYF.

This clonotype was observed a few times. The rearrangement uses TRBV27 and TRBJ2-7, with a tentative D call TRBD2 (7 bases). Between the trimmed V and J ends, which lost 2 bases and 0 bases, there was a span of 8 bases. Per the germline V gene, CDR1 is MNHEY and CDR2 is SMNVEV (reference sequence). There are 14 residues in the CDR3. Here the CDR3 reads CASSLRGGSYEQYF. The CDR3 nucleotides read TGTGCCAGCAGTTTAAGGGGGGGCTCCTACGAGCAGTACTTC.